One and the same sample provided the 5 T cell receptor beta chains below, sequenced in a study of T-cell memory formation after mild COVID-19. TCRdb recomputed calls from the 5' RACE reads with MiXCR, one row per CDR3 protein. The table lists about 560,000 distinct CDR3 sequences, roughly 17% of them singletons. Sequencing used PBMCs or a T cell subset sorted from them (not recorded which). The receptor set was obtained from an adult woman who had mild COVID-19 (a few samples of this study predate the infection). Cell type and time point are not known.

The chain joins TRBV4-1 to TRBJ1-2, with D possibly TRBD1 on 5 matching bases. This CDR3 is 16 amino acids long. Trimming cost V 0 bases and J 5 bases, with 16 bases left between them. The germline V gene has CDR1 MGHRA and CDR2 YSYEKL. Here the CDR3 DNA reads TGCGCCAGCAGCCAAGATTTCGGGAGGGGAGAGTATGGCTACACCTTC. Translation gives CASSQDFGRGEYGYTF.

The chain recombines TRBV20-1 with TRBJ1-4; 9 bases are shared with TRBD1. This CDR3 comprises 17 residues. The germline gives CDR1 DFQATT, CDR2 SNEGSKA (reference sequence). V lost 3 bases and J lost 8; bases outside the gene matches: 16. Written as DNA, the CDR3 is TGCAGTGCTAGGCCCCCTGCCCGGGACAGGGTGCAGGAAAAACTGTTTTTT. Protein sequence: CSARPPARDRVQEKLFF.

This chain connects TRBV15 to TRBJ1-2, with TRBD1 matching 7 bases. CDR3 length: 14 residues. Germline trimming cut 5 bases from V and 4 bases from J; bases unmatched to any gene: 7. Germline CDR1 is LNHNV and CDR2 is YYDKDF (reference sequence). The CDR3 sequence is CATSVQGQSYGYTF. The CDR3, as DNA: TGTGCCACCAGCGTACAGGGACAGTCCTATGGCTACACCTTC.

The chain joins TRBV5-1 to TRBJ1-2, with a weak D call TRBD1 (6 bases). The CDR3 loop spans 12 amino acids. Between the trimmed V and J ends, which lost 2 bases and 6 bases, there was a span of 8 bases. Germline V CDR1 and CDR2: SGHRS, YFSETQ. CDR3 sequence (DNA): TGCGCCAGCAGCTTCGGGGGCGATGGCTACACCTTC. Its translation: CASSFGGDGYTF.

This clonotype was detected ten times or more. The chain is built from TRBV5-1 and TRBJ1-1; no clear D. This CDR3 is built from 13 residues. Trimming took off 3 bases at V and 0 bases at J, with 6 bases between the two ends. Germline V CDR1 and CDR2: SGHRS, YFSETQ. CDR3 in DNA: TGCGCCAGCAGCTGGAATATGAACACTGAAGCTTTCTTT. Translating it yields CASSWNMNTEAFF.